This passage covers 31 T cell receptor beta chains from one sample sequenced in a study of cytomegalovirus exposure and HLA in healthy donors. The PCR was carried out with 60 Vbeta primers and 13 Jbeta primers. Repertoires were generated with immunoSEQ multiplex PCR, while TCRdb's copy carries only in-frame clones and drops some. The table records 150,000 or so clones, under 80% of them present only once. The sequencing input was PBMCs. These receptors came from a man between 18 and 35 years old in good health and CMV-seropositive.

The V gene is TRBV7-9, the J gene TRBJ2-1; 10 nucleotides align to TRBD2. The CDR3 is made up of 14 amino acids. Germline V gene lookup returns CDR1 SEHNR and CDR2 FQNEAQ (reference sequence). With V trimmed by 8 bases and J by 4 bases, 5 bases remained unmatched. CDR3 amino acids: CASSLAGAYNEQFF. Here the CDR3 DNA reads TGTGCCAGCTCCCTAGCGGGGGCTTACAATGAGCAGTTCTTC.

The genes are TRBV5-6 and TRBJ2-2; 8 positions agree with TRBD1. The germline CDR1 and CDR2 sequences are SGHDT and YYEEEE. The CDR3 loop spans 15 amino acids. Trimming cost V 2 bases and J 1 base; bases outside gene matches: 1. The CDR3 reads CASSFGTGNTGELFF. For the CDR3, the DNA is TGTGCCAGCAGCTTTGGGACAGGGAACACCGGGGAGCTGTTTTTT.

V and J are TRBV7-3 and TRBJ1-2; D is unclear. Trimming shortened V by 2 bases and J by 8 bases, and 12 bases separated the two germline ends. Per the germline V gene, CDR1 is SGHTA and CDR2 is FQGTGA. This CDR3 region has 13 residues. DNA for the CDR3: TGTGCCAGCAGCTTATCATCATCCGGGGGCTACACCTTC. As protein: CASSLSSSGGYTF.

The chain combines TRBV5-1 with TRBJ1-2; possibly TRBD1 for D (6 bases). The germline V gene encodes CDR1 SGHRS and CDR2 YFSETQ. Between the trimmed V and J ends, which lost 4 bases and 4 bases, there was a span of 14 bases. The CDR3 consists of 14 residues. CDR3 region: CASSPGQGPYGYTF. The CDR3 region has the DNA TGCGCCAGCAGCCCCGGGCAGGGGCCCTATGGCTACACCTTC. Full variable domain (remainder filled in from reference TRBV5-1 and TRBJ1-2): KAGVTQTPRYLIKTRGQQVTLSCSPISGHRSVSWYQQTPGQGLQFLFEYFSETQRNKGNFPGRFSGRQFSNSRSEMNVSTLELGDSALYLCASSPGQGPYGYTFGSGTRLTVV.

The chain combines TRBV12-2 with TRBJ2-1; the DNA was not used to check the table's D call, TRBD2. TRBV12-2 is marked as a pseudogene. The CDR3 runs 15 residues. In nucleotides, the CDR3 is TGTGCAAGTCGCTTGGGCGGGAGGGCCGACAATGAGCAGTTCTTC. Translating it yields CASRLGGRADNEQFF.

This clone was found a few times. This chain uses TRBV18 with TRBJ2-7; D might be TRBD1 (6 bases). The germline gives CDR1 KGHSH, CDR2 LQKENI. The CDR3 extends over 14 amino acids. The V end lost 3 bases, the J end lost 5 bases, and 14 bases lay between the germline ends. The CDR3, as DNA: TGTGCCAGCTCACCTTATACAGGGCTCCACGAGCAGTACTTC. This encodes CASSPYTGLHEQYF.

J is TRBJ2-1 and V is TRBV7-9; D ambiguous. The ends were cut back, 7 bases at V and 1 base at J, with 8 bases in the middle. Germline values: CDR1 SEHNR, CDR2 FQNEAQ (reference sequence). CDR3 size: 13 residues. The CDR3 sequence is CASTPESYNEQFF. The CDR3 DNA follows: TGTGCCAGCACCCCCGAGTCCTACAATGAGCAGTTCTTC.

This rearrangement joins TRBV7-9 to TRBJ2-1; 9 bases align to TRBD2. This CDR3 is 16 amino acids long. The V gene's germline CDR1 is SEHNR and CDR2 FQNEAQ (reference sequence). Losses at the gene ends were 2 bases for V and 2 bases for J; bases not matched to a gene: 4. This CDR3 is CASSLWLAGTYNEQFF. CDR3 bases: TGTGCCAGCAGCTTATGGCTAGCGGGGACCTACAATGAGCAGTTCTTC.

The chain uses TRBV6-1 and TRBJ1-2; D is ambiguous. Trimming pared 5 bases from V and 6 bases from J, leaving 10 bases between. The CDR3 runs 12 residues. Germline V gene sequence: CDR1 MNHNS, CDR2 SASEGT. CDR3 coding DNA: TGTGCCAGCAGTTCTGGACTTGATGGCTACACCTTC. Amino acids: CASSSGLDGYTF.

The J gene is TRBJ2-5, the V gene TRBV27, with 9 bases matching TRBD1. V lost 3 bases and J lost 5; bases outside the gene matches: 7. Germline CDR1 and CDR2: MNHEY and SMNVEV (reference sequence). CDR3 length: 15 residues. Here the CDR3 DNA reads TGTGCCAGCAGTTTTCAGACAGGGGGTCTCGAGACCCAGTACTTC. Translating it yields CASSFQTGGLETQYF.

This chain joins TRBV2 and TRBJ2-7; D uncertain. Between the trimmed V and J ends, which lost 3 bases and 2 bases, there was a span of 8 bases. This CDR3 region has 13 residues. CDR1 SNHLY and CDR2 FYNNEI come from the germline V gene. Here the CDR3 DNA reads TGTGCCAGCAGTGAGGAGCGTGCCTACGAGCAGTACTTC. This encodes CASSEERAYEQYF.

This clone was seen a handful of times. The V gene is TRBV19, the J gene TRBJ1-2; the match to TRBD1 covers 7 bases. The CDR3 has 17 amino acids. Trimming removed 0 bases from V and 4 bases from J; junction bases left unmatched: 11. Germline V gene data show CDR1 as LNHDA and CDR2 as SQIVND (reference sequence). CDR3 loop: CASSIDQTGRSGYGYTF. The CDR3 DNA is TGTGCCAGTAGTATAGACCAGACAGGGAGGTCTGGCTATGGCTACACCTTC.

This clone was picked up a small number of times. The chain recombines TRBV7-2 with TRBJ1-2; 7 nucleotides match TRBD1. CDR3 length: 15 amino acids. Unmatched junction bases numbered 3, after V lost 1 base and J lost 1 base. Germline-derived CDR1 and CDR2 are SGHTA and FQGNSA. The CDR3 region has the DNA TGTGCCAGCAGCTTAGTGACAGGGAATAACTATGGCTACACCTTC. This encodes CASSLVTGNNYGYTF.

The chain uses TRBV6-1 and TRBJ2-7, with 10 nucleotides matching TRBD2. This CDR3 is 15 amino acids long. The germline gives CDR1 MNHNS, CDR2 SASEGT. V was clipped by 3 bases and J by 7 bases; unmatched bases: 9. This CDR3 reads CASSEKASGGGEQYF. The CDR3 DNA sequence: TGTGCCAGCAGTGAGAAGGCTAGCGGGGGAGGGGAGCAGTACTTC.

The chain uses TRBV7-2 and TRBJ2-7; D might be TRBD2 (5 bases). This CDR3 comprises 14 residues. Per the germline V gene, CDR1 is SGHTA and CDR2 is FQGNSA. With 5 bases removed from V and 4 bases from J, the gap between germline ends came to 15 bases. The CDR3 nucleotides are TGTGCCAGCAGCCAACGTAACGGGATATACGAGCAGTACTTC. Translation: CASSQRNGIYEQYF.

The sample holds one count of this clone. The chain has TRBV28 and TRBJ1-2; tentative D call: TRBD1 (6 bases). Between the trimmed V and J ends, which lost 5 bases and 4 bases, there was a span of 8 bases. This CDR3 region has 12 residues. CDR1 and CDR2 (germline): MDHEN, SYDVKM. For the CDR3, the DNA is TGTGCCAGCAGTAGGGGGGGCTATGGCTACACCTTC. Translation: CASSRGGYGYTF.

V is TRBV7-9 and J is TRBJ2-3; 9 nucleotides align to TRBD2. The ends lost 5 bases at V and 6 bases at J; junction bases unmatched: 9. The germline gives CDR1 SEHNR, CDR2 FQNEAQ (reference sequence). This CDR3 spans 15 amino acids. CDR3 region: CASSPIAGGSDTQYF. The CDR3 DNA follows: TGTGCCAGCAGCCCCATTGCGGGGGGGTCGGATACGCAGTATTTT.

This chain joins TRBV13 and TRBJ2-5; a weak D match, TRBD2 (5 bases). The CDR3 has 13 amino acids. The V end lost 3 bases, the J end lost 5 bases, and 10 bases lay between the germline ends. The germline gives CDR1 PRHDT, CDR2 FYEKMQ (reference sequence). The CDR3 sequence: CASSLREMETQYF. In DNA form, the CDR3 reads TGTGCCAGCAGCTTGAGGGAGATGGAGACCCAGTACTTC.

The chain combines TRBV5-1 with TRBJ2-1; TRBD1 matches at 7 bases. There are 13 residues in the CDR3. Germline assignment: CDR1 SGHRS and CDR2 YFSETQ. V lost 4 bases to trimming and J lost 11 bases; unmatched junction nucleotides: 9. The CDR3 region is CASSLKGALQQFF. The CDR3 region has the DNA TGCGCCAGCAGCCTCAAGGGGGCGCTTCAGCAGTTCTTC.

The chain uses TRBV28 and TRBJ1-1, with 8 bases matching TRBD1. The CDR3 is made up of 14 amino acids. Germline lookup yields CDR1 MDHEN and CDR2 SYDVKM. V gave up 7 bases and J gave up 3 bases; unmatched junction bases: 7. The CDR3: CASTTQGADTEAFF. CDR3 nucleotides: TGTGCCAGCACGACCCAGGGGGCGGACACTGAAGCTTTCTTT. Combining the CDR3 with reference TRBV28 and TRBJ1-1 gives the whole variable domain DVKVTQSSRYLVKRTGEKVFLECVQDMDHENMFWYRQDPGLGLRLIYFSYDVKMKEKGDIPEGYSVSREKKERFSLILESASTNQTSMYLCASTTQGADTEAFFGQGTRLTVV.

This chain joins TRBV4-1 and TRBJ1-6, with D possibly being TRBD1 (5 bases). The length of the CDR3 is 14 residues. Trimming left V 4 bases short and J 7 bases short, with 11 bases between. Per the germline V gene, CDR1 is MGHRA and CDR2 is YSYEKL. The CDR3 sequence: CASSPRRGNSPLHF. CDR3 sequence (DNA): TGCGCCAGCAGCCCCAGGAGGGGAAATTCACCCCTCCACTTT.

There are a few counts of this clone. This chain connects TRBV30 to TRBJ1-1; no firm D call. This CDR3 comprises 13 residues. Germline V CDR1 and CDR2: GTSNPN, SVGIG (reference sequence). V was shortened by 3 bases and J by 1 base, with 9 bases between the two germline ends. DNA of the CDR3: TGTGCCTGGAGGGAACAGTCGAACACTGAAGCTTTCTTT. Its protein product is CAWREQSNTEAFF.

This clone showed up just a few times. The chain has TRBV6-6 and TRBJ1-5, with D uncertain. V lost 0 bases to trimming and J lost 5 bases, with 11 bases between them. The germline V gene has CDR1 MNHNY and CDR2 SVGAGI (reference sequence). The CDR3 covers 15 residues. In nucleotides, the CDR3 is TGTGCCAGCAGTTACTCCGTTTCAAGAGATCAGCCCCAGCATTTT. Protein sequence: CASSYSVSRDQPQHF.

Written as DNA, the CDR3 is TGTGCCAGCAGGCCTCCAGGGTTTCAGAACGAGCAGTACTTC. Protein sequence: CASRPPGFQNEQYF. This chain joins TRBV6-5 and TRBJ2-5; the D gene is possibly TRBD1 (5 bases). The J call may be wrong; the DNA end is better matched by TRBJ2-7. This CDR3 comprises 14 residues. CDR1 and CDR2 from the germline V gene are MNHEY and SVGAGI.

The J gene is TRBJ2-5, the V gene TRBV5-1, with unresolved D. Germline CDR1 reads SGHRS; CDR2 reads YFSETQ. Trimming stripped 2 bases from V and 1 base from J, with 9 bases between. The CDR3 is made up of 14 amino acids. The CDR3, as DNA: TGCGCCAGCAGCTTATCCCAGATCCAAGAGACCCAGTACTTC. Translation gives CASSLSQIQETQYF. The whole variable domain, filled in from reference TRBV5-1 and TRBJ2-5, reads KAGVTQTPRYLIKTRGQQVTLSCSPISGHRSVSWYQQTPGQGLQFLFEYFSETQRNKGNFPGRFSGRQFSNSRSEMNVSTLELGDSALYLCASSLSQIQETQYFGPGTRLLVL.

V and J are TRBV7-9 and TRBJ1-1; the D gene is possibly TRBD1 (5 bases). From germline, CDR1 is SEHNR and CDR2 FQNEAQ (reference sequence). This CDR3 contains 14 residues. V shed 6 bases and J shed 2 bases, with 13 bases lying between them. CDR3 DNA: TGTGCCAGCAGGACCGGGACTACAAACACTGAAGCTTTCTTT. Translating gives CASRTGTTNTEAFF.

This clone appeared a few times. The V gene is TRBV4-1, the J gene TRBJ1-2, with 10 bases lining up with TRBD1. The CDR3 is 15 amino acids. The germline CDR1 and CDR2 sequences are MGHRA and YSYEKL. Germline trimming cut 3 bases from V and 4 bases from J; bases unmatched to any gene: 5. In DNA form, the CDR3 reads TGCGCCAGCAGCCAGAACGGACAGGGGGTCTATGGCTACACCTTC. It is translated as CASSQNGQGVYGYTF.

The chain links TRBV11-1 to TRBJ1-2; 7 bases align to TRBD1. The V segment lost 4 bases and the J segment 8 bases; nucleotides outside the gene matches: 4. The CDR3 length is 12 residues. From germline, CDR1 is SGHAT and CDR2 FQDESV (reference sequence). Here the CDR3 DNA reads TGTGCCAGCAGCTCGGAGGGGGCAGGCTACACCTTC. This codes for CASSSEGAGYTF.

The V and J genes are TRBV15 and TRBJ2-7; D gene ambiguous. Germline-derived CDR1 and CDR2 are LNHNV and YYDKDF (reference sequence). The CDR3 has 15 residues. Trimming stripped 0 bases from V and 2 bases from J, with 11 bases between. The CDR3: CATSRDRGGTYEQYF. As DNA, the CDR3 is TGTGCCACCAGCAGAGATCGCGGCGGAACCTACGAGCAGTACTTC.

This clone appeared a few times. CDR3 sequence reads: CASSYSRGRGETQYF. The DNA of the CDR3 is TGTGCCAGCAGTTACTCCAGGGGCCGAGGGGAGACCCAGTACTTC. J is TRBJ2-5 and V is TRBV6-6, with a possible D match to TRBD1 (6 bases). V was shortened by 0 bases and J by 5 bases, with 13 bases between the two germline ends. In germline, CDR1 is MNHNY, CDR2 SVGAGI (reference sequence). CDR3 length: 15 amino acids.

This clone was seen only a few times. The J gene is TRBJ2-1, the V gene TRBV6-1; D is perhaps TRBD2 (5 bases). The CDR3 covers 13 residues. With 4 bases removed from V and 6 bases from J, the gap between germline ends came to 10 bases. Germline values: CDR1 MNHNS, CDR2 SASEGT. The CDR3 region is CASSGELVNEQFF. The CDR3 region has the DNA TGTGCCAGCAGTGGGGAGCTAGTCAATGAGCAGTTCTTC.